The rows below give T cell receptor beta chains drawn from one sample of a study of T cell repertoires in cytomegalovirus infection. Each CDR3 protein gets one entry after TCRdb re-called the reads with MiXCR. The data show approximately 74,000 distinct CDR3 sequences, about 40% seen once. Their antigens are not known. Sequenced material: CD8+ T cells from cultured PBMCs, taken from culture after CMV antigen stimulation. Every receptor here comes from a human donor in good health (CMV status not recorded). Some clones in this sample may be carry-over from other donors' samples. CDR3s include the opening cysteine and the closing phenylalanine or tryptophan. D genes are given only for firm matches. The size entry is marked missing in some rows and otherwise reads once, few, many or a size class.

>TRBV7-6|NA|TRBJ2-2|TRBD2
CASSSVAGNTGELFF
TGTGCCAGCAGCTCGGTAGCGGGCAACACCGGGGAGCTGTTTTTT
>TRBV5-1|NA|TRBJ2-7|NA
CASSLEDPTVDEQYF
TGCGCCAGCAGCTTGGAAGATCCGACAGTTGACGAGCAGTACTTC
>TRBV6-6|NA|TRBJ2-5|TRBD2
CASRPGTSGQETQYF
TGTGCCAGCAGACCCGGGACTAGCGGACAAGAGACCCAGTACTTC
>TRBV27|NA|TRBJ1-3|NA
CASRGPVEDTNSGNTIYF
TGTGCCAGCAGGGGTCCGGTTGAGGATACAAACTCTGGAAACACCATATATTTT
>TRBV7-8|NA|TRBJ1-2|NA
CASSLDSGLGRGYTF
TGTGCCAGCAGCTTAGATTCAGGGTTGGGGCGAGGCTACACCTTC
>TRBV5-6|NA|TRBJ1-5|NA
CASSLLGGPGNQPQHF
TGTGCCAGCAGCTTGTTGGGGGGGCCGGGAAATCAGCCCCAGCATTTT
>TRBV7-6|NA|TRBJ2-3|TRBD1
CASSPTGGDTQYF
TGTGCCAGCAGCCCGACAGGGGGAGATACGCAGTATTTT
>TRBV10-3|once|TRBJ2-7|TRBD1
CAISESRTGLYEQYF
TGTGCCATCAGTGAGTCTAGGACAGGTCTTTACGAGCAGTACTTC
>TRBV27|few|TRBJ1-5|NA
CASSLLSGPNQPQHF
TGTGCCAGCAGTTTATTATCGGGACCCAATCAGCCCCAGCATTTT
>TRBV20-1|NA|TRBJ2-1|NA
CSARDWDGALSYNEQFF
TGCAGTGCTAGAGATTGGGATGGAGCCCTCTCCTACAATGAGCAGTTCTTC
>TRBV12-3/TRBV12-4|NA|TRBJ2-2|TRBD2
CASSSPGLAGEMNTGELFF
TGTGCCAGCAGTTCACCGGGACTAGCGGGGGAGATGAACACCGGGGAGCTGTTTTTT
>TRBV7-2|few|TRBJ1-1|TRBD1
CASSRAGGTEAFF
TGTGCCAGCAGCCGTGCAGGGGGCACTGAAGCTTTCTTT
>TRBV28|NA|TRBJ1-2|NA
CASSLRDSNYGYTF
TGTGCCAGCAGTTTACGTGACAGCAACTATGGCTACACCTTC
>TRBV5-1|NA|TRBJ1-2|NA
CASSSTGFRGYTF
TGCGCCAGCAGCTCCACAGGGTTTAGGGGCTACACCTTC
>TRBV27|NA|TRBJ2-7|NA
CASRIAVRSYEQYF
TGTGCCAGCAGAATAGCGGTACGCTCCTACGAGCAGTACTTC
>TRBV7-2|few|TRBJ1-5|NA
CASSLNSGAAGNQPQHF
TGTGCCAGCAGCTTAAATTCGGGGGCGGCCGGCAATCAGCCCCAGCATTTT
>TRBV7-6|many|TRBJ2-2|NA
CASSLKLRLKNTGELFF
TGTGCCAGCAGCTTAAAGCTGCGATTAAAAAACACCGGGGAGCTGTTTTTT
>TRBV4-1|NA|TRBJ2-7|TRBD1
CASSQATGAGSEQYF
TGCGCCAGCAGCCAAGCGACAGGGGCGGGGAGCGAGCAGTACTTC
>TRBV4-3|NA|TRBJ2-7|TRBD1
CASSPGQDLYEQYF
TGCGCCAGCAGCCCCGGACAGGACCTGTACGAGCAGTACTTC
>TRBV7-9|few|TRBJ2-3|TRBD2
CASSWGLADSSTDTQYF
TGTGCCAGCAGCTGGGGACTAGCCGATTCTAGCACAGATACGCAGTATTTT
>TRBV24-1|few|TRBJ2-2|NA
CATSGEYTGELFF
TGTGCCACCAGCGGAGAGTACACCGGGGAGCTGTTTTTT
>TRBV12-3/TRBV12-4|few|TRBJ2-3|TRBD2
CASSLTSGTDTQYF
TGTGCCAGCAGTTTAACTAGCGGCACAGATACGCAGTATTTT
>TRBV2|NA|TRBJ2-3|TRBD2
CASNLLAGATDTQYF
TGTGCCAGCAATCTACTAGCGGGGGCCACAGATACGCAGTATTTT
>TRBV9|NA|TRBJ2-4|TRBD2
CASSASGGAAKNIQYF
TGTGCCAGCAGCGCCTCGGGGGGGGCGGCCAAAAACATTCAGTACTTC
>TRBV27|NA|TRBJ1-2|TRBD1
CASSFGTGYGYTF
TGTGCCAGCAGTTTTGGGACAGGCTATGGCTACACCTTC
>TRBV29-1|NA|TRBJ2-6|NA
CSVEGTGSGANVLTF
TGCAGCGTTGAAGGAACGGGCTCTGGGGCCAACGTCCTGACTTTC
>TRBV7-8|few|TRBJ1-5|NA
CASSLDRKGNQPQHF
TGTGCCAGCAGCTTAGACAGGAAGGGCAATCAGCCCCAGCATTTT
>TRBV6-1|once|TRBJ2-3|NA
CAGNGGMTDTQYF
TGTGCCGGCAACGGGGGTATGACAGATACGCAGTATTTT
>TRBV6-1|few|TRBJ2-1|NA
CASSEQAGWDEQFF
TGTGCCAGCAGTGAACAGGCAGGGTGGGATGAGCAGTTCTTC
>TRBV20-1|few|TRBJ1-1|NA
CSAKTDTLNTEAFF
TGCAGTGCCAAGACGGACACATTGAACACTGAAGCTTTCTTT
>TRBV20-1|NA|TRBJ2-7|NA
CSARPQGKPYEQYF
TGCAGTGCTAGACCCCAGGGTAAGCCCTACGAGCAGTACTTC
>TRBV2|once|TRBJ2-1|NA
CAGDVAEGWFF
TGTGCCGGAGACGTAGCGGAGGGGTGGTTCTTC
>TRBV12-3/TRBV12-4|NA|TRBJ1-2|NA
CASSGVRSNYGYTF
TGTGCCAGCTCAGGTGTCCGCTCTAACTATGGCTACACCTTC
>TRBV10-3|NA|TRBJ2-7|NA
CAISESTAPDEQYF
TGTGCCATCAGTGAGTCTACAGCTCCGGACGAGCAGTACTTC
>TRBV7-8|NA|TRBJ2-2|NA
CASSLGRGTGELFF
TGTGCCAGCAGCTTAGGTCGGGGAACCGGGGAGCTGTTTTTT